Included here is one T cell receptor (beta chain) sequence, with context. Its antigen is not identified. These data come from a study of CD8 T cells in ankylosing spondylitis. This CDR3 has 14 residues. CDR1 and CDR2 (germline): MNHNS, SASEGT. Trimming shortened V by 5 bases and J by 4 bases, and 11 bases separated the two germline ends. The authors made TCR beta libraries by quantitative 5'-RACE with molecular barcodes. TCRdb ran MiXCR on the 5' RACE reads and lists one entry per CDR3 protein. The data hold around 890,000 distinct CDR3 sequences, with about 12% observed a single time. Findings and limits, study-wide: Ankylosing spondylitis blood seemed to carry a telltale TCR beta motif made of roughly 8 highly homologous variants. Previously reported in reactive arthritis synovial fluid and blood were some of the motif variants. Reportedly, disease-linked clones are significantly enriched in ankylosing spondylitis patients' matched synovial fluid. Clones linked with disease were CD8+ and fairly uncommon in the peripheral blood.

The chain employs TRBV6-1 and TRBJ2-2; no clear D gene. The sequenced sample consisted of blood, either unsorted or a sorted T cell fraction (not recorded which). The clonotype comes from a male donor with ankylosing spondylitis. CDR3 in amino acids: CASSSNKATGELFF. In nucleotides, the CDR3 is TGTGCCAGCAGTAGCAATAAGGCCACCGGGGAGCTGTTTTTT.